By share of the sample, the clone carrying this T cell receptor (gamma chain) is large. The data derive from a study of gamma-delta chains in newborns, infants, children. The wider study: Microbial exposure reportedly drives polyclonal innate γδ T cell expansion after birth.

TCRdb fed the reads to CATT. The sample consists of 730 or so gamma-chain clones, approximately 29% of them appearing once. This receptor was taken from a child who was a newborn, infant or young child, either healthy, febrile or measles-vaccinated (not recorded which). What was sequenced was blood.

The CDR3 region is CALWETSQELGKKIKVF. The CDR3 bases are TGTGCCTTGTGGGAGACATCCCAAGAGTTGGGCAAAAAAATCAAGGTATTT. The V gene is TRGV9, the J gene TRGJP. CDR1 is GITISATS and CDR2 is ISYDGTV in the germline V gene (reference sequence). V lost 3 bases, J lost 4 bases, and 6 bases stayed unmatched. CDR3 length equals 17 residues.